Below, 15 T cell receptor beta chains from the same sample are listed, as sequenced in a study of blood T cell repertoires in COVID-19. The table came from immunoSEQ multiplex PCR; TCRdb's copy has only in-frame clones and leaves some out. Altogether about 180,000 clones are present, more than 75% being singletons, with the ten largest covering 13% to 15%. What was sequenced was PBMCs or T cells enriched from blood (not recorded which). The receptor source for this set is a man aged 55 to 70 who had been exposed to COVID-19.

In its sample, this clone was seen a few times. The chain uses TRBV7-3 and TRBJ2-1; D is perhaps TRBD2 (5 bases). V was cut by 2 bases and J by 0 bases, with 14 bases left in between. Per the germline V gene, CDR1 is SGHTA and CDR2 is FQGTGA. The CDR3 covers 17 residues. The CDR3 DNA is TGTGCCAGCAGCTTAGGTACGGGGTTCGGCTCCTACAATGAGCAGTTCTTC. This translates into CASSLGTGFGSYNEQFF.

This clone has only one observation. The chain links TRBV7-3 to TRBJ2-1; TRBD1 agrees at 11 bases. The CDR3 length is 16 residues. Germline assignment: CDR1 SGHTA and CDR2 FQGTGA. The V and J ends lost 1 base and 6 bases, in that order; junction bases with no gene match: 5. DNA for the CDR3: TGTGCCAGCAGCTTAAGAGGACAGGGGGCGATCAATGAGCAGTTCTTC. Encoded protein: CASSLRGQGAINEQFF.

V usage is TRBV27 and J usage is TRBJ1-1; D not resolved. The V end was cut by 3 bases, the J end by 0 bases, with 5 bases between. The CDR3 totals 13 residues. Germline V gene data show CDR1 as MNHEY and CDR2 as SMNVEV (reference sequence). The CDR3 region is CASSFSVNTEAFF. DNA for the CDR3: TGTGCCAGCAGTTTTTCGGTGAACACTGAAGCTTTCTTT.

The chain couples TRBV12-5 to TRBJ2-2, with 10 bases matching TRBD1. Per the germline V gene, CDR1 is LGHNT and CDR2 is FRNRAP. The ends lost 3 bases at V and 1 base at J; junction bases unmatched: 5. CDR3 length: 17 residues. Written as DNA, the CDR3 is TGTGCTAGTGGTTTCGGCGGGACAGGGGTGAACACCGGGGAGCTGTTTTTT. This translates into CASGFGGTGVNTGELFF. The entire variable domain, with the rest obtained from reference TRBV12-5 and TRBJ2-2, is as follows: DARVTQTPRHKVTEMGQEVTMRCQPILGHNTVFWYRQTMMQGLELLAYFRNRAPLDDSGMPKDRFSAEMPDATLATLKIQPSEPRDSAVYFCASGFGGTGVNTGELFFGEGSRLTVL.

V gene TRBV5-1 combines with J gene TRBJ2-3; 13 positions match TRBD2. The CDR3 spans 16 residues. From germline, CDR1 is SGHRS and CDR2 YFSETQ. V shed 3 bases, J shed 5 bases, and the junction held 6 bases outside the gene matches. The CDR3 protein is CASSSGLAGEGDTQYF. CDR3 nucleotide sequence: TGCGCCAGCAGCTCTGGACTAGCGGGAGAGGGAGATACGCAGTATTTT.

The V and J genes are TRBV27 and TRBJ1-4; TRBD1 aligns across 10 bases. The V segment lost 10 bases and the J segment 6 bases; nucleotides outside the gene matches: 11. In germline, CDR1 is MNHEY, CDR2 SMNVEV (reference sequence). The CDR3 runs 15 residues. CDR3 DNA: TGTGCCACCGGAATCCGGGACAGGGGTGATGAAAAACTGTTTTTT. Translation: CATGIRDRGDEKLFF.

The chain uses TRBV13 and TRBJ2-3; 10 nucleotides line up with TRBD1. The V gene end was trimmed by 5 bases and the J gene end by 4 bases; junction bases not matched to a gene: 9. Germline lookup yields CDR1 PRHDT and CDR2 FYEKMQ (reference sequence). CDR3 length equals 16 residues. The CDR3 region has the DNA TGTGCCAGCAGCAGGGGGGACAGGGGTATATCAGATACGCAGTATTTT. Translated: CASSRGDRGISDTQYF.

V gene TRBV18 combines with J gene TRBJ1-2; TRBD1 might be the D (5 bases). V gave up 3 bases and J gave up 2 bases, with 13 bases separating them. CDR1 KGHSH and CDR2 LQKENI come from the germline V gene. This CDR3 spans 15 amino acids. CDR3 coding DNA: TGTGCCAGCTCACCCGCCAGGGTGATAAACTATGGCTACACCTTC. Translation gives CASSPARVINYGYTF. Based on the CDR3 plus reference TRBV18 and TRBJ1-2, the full variable domain is NAGVMQNPRHLVRRRGQEARLRCSPMKGHSHVYWYRQLPEEGLKFMVYLQKENIIDESGMPKERFSAEFPKEGPSILRIQQVVRGDSAAYFCASSPARVINYGYTFGSGTRLTVV.

This chain links TRBV3-1 (or the pseudogene TRBV3-2) with TRBJ2-1, with 10 bases aligning to TRBD2. V lost 0 bases to trimming and J lost 2 bases; unmatched junction nucleotides: 1. This CDR3 spans 16 amino acids. The germline CDR1 and CDR2 sequences are LGHDT and YNNKEL (reference sequence). The CDR3 reads CASSQDLAGAYNEQFF. In DNA form, the CDR3 reads TGTGCCAGCAGCCAAGACCTAGCGGGGGCCTACAATGAGCAGTTCTTC.

This clone has just one count. V usage is TRBV7-8 and J usage is TRBJ2-2, with 8 bases aligning to TRBD2. The ends lost 4 bases at V and 3 bases at J; junction bases unmatched: 10. The CDR3 is 17 amino acids. Germline CDR1 and CDR2: SGHVS and FQNEAQ. This chain's CDR3 is CASSSGGTRLDTGELFF. The CDR3, as DNA: TGTGCCAGCAGCTCGGGGGGGACTAGGTTAGACACCGGGGAGCTGTTTTTT.

The rearrangement uses TRBV12-5 and TRBJ2-2; no definite D call. The CDR3 contains 15 residues. Germline CDR1 reads LGHNT; CDR2 reads FRNRAP. Trimming took off 0 bases at V and 4 bases at J, with 9 bases between the two ends. The CDR3, as DNA: TGTGCTAGTGGTTTGGTACGTACGGGCACCGGGGAGCTGTTTTTT. This translates into CASGLVRTGTGELFF.

The chain carries TRBV4-2 and TRBJ1-4; D perhaps matches TRBD1 (6 bases). The V end lost 0 bases, the J end lost 1 base, and 18 bases lay between the germline ends. The germline gives CDR1 LGHNA, CDR2 YNFKEQ. The CDR3 length is 19 residues. The CDR3 DNA sequence: TGTGCCAGCAGCCAAGAGGGGGCAGGGCGGGTAGAAACTAATGAAAAACTGTTTTTT. It is translated as CASSQEGAGRVETNEKLFF.

This clone was found a few times. This chain joins TRBV27 and TRBJ2-2; 8 nucleotides line up with TRBD1. Trimming took 1 base from V and 1 from J; bases not matched to a gene: 2. Germline loops: CDR1 MNHEY, CDR2 SMNVEV (reference sequence). This CDR3 has 16 residues. In nucleotides, the CDR3 is TGTGCCAGCAGTTTATTACAGGGGGGGAACACCGGGGAGCTGTTTTTT. Amino acids: CASSLLQGGNTGELFF.

V usage is TRBV5-4 and J usage is TRBJ1-2, with 7 bases lining up with TRBD1. The V gene end was trimmed by 2 bases and the J gene end by 2 bases; junction bases not matched to a gene: 9. Germline V CDR1 and CDR2: SGHNT, YYREEE (reference sequence). The CDR3 sequence is 16 residues long. CDR3 protein: CASSLARTGRNYGYTF. The CDR3 DNA follows: TGTGCCAGCAGCTTAGCCCGGACAGGACGAAACTATGGCTACACCTTC. The full variable domain, with the rest looked up from reference TRBV5-4 and TRBJ1-2, is ETGVTQSPTHLIKTRGQQVTLRCSSQSGHNTVSWYQQALGQGPQFIFQYYREEENGRGNFPPRFSGLQFPNYSSELNVNALELDDSALYLCASSLARTGRNYGYTFGSGTRLTVV.

This clone occurred a few times. The V and J genes are TRBV6-1 and TRBJ1-5; D remains ambiguous. Trimming shortened V by 3 bases and J by 0 bases, and 6 bases separated the two germline ends. The length of the CDR3 is 14 residues. Per germline, CDR1 MNHNS and CDR2 SASEGT. DNA of the CDR3: TGTGCCAGCAGTGAGGCCTCTAGCAATCAGCCCCAGCATTTT. The encoded protein is CASSEASSNQPQHF.